The rows below give T cell receptor beta chains drawn from one sample of a study of T cell clonotyping in hematopoietic cell transplantation. Sequencing used immunoSEQ multiplex PCR; TCRdb keeps in-frame clones, though not all of them. The sample has nearly 9,000 clones; about 82% are singletons. The specimen was PBMCs, collected 180 days after allogeneic stem cell transplant. The receptors were gathered from a female patient between 30 and 45 years old who had an allogeneic stem cell transplant, so the T cells may come from the graft donor. Some clones in this sample may be carry-over from other donors' samples. CDR3s include the opening cysteine and the closing phenylalanine or tryptophan. Fields, in order: D gene, clone size, J gene, V gene, CDR3 DNA, CDR3 protein. A D gene is named only where the DNA matches it firmly. Size tells how often a clone was seen (once, few, many) or the class of an expanded clone, and some rows leave it out.

>TRBD1|.|TRBJ1-2|TRBV11-1
TGTGCCAGCAGCTGGTCCGGGACAGGGACTAACTATGGCTACACCTTC
CASSWSGTGTNYGYTF
>TRBD2|.|TRBJ2-5|TRBV4-1
TGCGCCAGCAGCCGACGGCGCGCCTCAACTAGCGGGGGGGAGGGAGAGACCCAGTACTTC
CASSRRRASTSGGEGETQYF
>.|.|TRBJ1-2|TRBV29-1
TGCAGCGTTGAGTACTTCGAGCGCTATGGCTACACCTTC
CSVEYFERYGYTF
>TRBD1|.|TRBJ1-2|TRBV15
TGTGCCACCAGCCCCCGGGACAGGGACCCGCCGGGCTACACCTTC
CATSPRDRDPPGYTF
>.|.|TRBJ2-6|TRBV19
TGTGCCAGTAGTAGCCCCCGAGGAAACAGAGCATCATTCTCTGGGGCCAACGTCCTGACTTTC
CASSSPRGNRASFSGANVLTF
>TRBD1|.|TRBJ2-7|TRBV7-2
TGTGCCAGCAGCTTGGCTCCGGGACAGGGCGGCGAGCAGTACTTC
CASSLAPGQGGEQYF
>TRBD2|.|TRBJ2-7|TRBV5-6
TGTGCCAGCAGCTTGAGATGGGGGGGAATTCCCTACGAGCAGTACTTC
CASSLRWGGIPYEQYF
>.|.|TRBJ1-3|TRBV11-3
TGTGCCAGCAGCTTGGTGGCAGGGAGCCTCTCTGGAAACACCATATATTTT
CASSLVAGSLSGNTIYF
>.|.|TRBJ2-5|TRBV4-1
TGCGCCAGCAGCCAAGTAGGGGTTGGTGAGACCCAGTACTTC
CASSQVGVGETQYF
>.|.|TRBJ2-7|TRBV6-1
TGTGCCAGCGACCGAGGAAGCTACGAGCAGTACTTC
CASDRGSYEQYF
>.|once|TRBJ1-2|TRBV30
TGTGCCTGGAGTCAGGGTTATGGCTACACCTTC
CAWSQGYGYTF
>TRBD2|.|TRBJ2-7|TRBV6-6
TGTGCCAGCTGGGGGGGACCCTCCTACGAGCAGTACTTC
CASWGGPSYEQYF
>TRBD1|once|TRBJ2-1|TRBV7-6
TGTGCCAGCAGCATGGGACAGAGCTCCTACAATGAGCAGTTCTTC
CASSMGQSSYNEQFF
>.|.|TRBJ2-7|TRBV4-1
TGCGCCAGCAGCCTCAGGACTAATTCCTACGAGCAGTACTTC
CASSLRTNSYEQYF
>TRBD2|.|TRBJ2-3|TRBV5-4
TGTGCCAGCAGCTGGGGGGGGGCAGATACGCAGTATTTT
CASSWGGADTQYF
>TRBD1|.|TRBJ1-1|TRBV5-1
TGCGCCAGCAGCTTGGGAGGCGGGACAGCCGAAGCTTTCTTT
CASSLGGGTAEAFF
>.|.|TRBJ1-1|TRBV2
TGTGCCAGCAGTGAAGACAGGGATAACACTGAAGCTTTCTTT
CASSEDRDNTEAFF
>TRBD1|once|TRBJ1-2|TRBV6-6
TGTGCCAGCAGACCCGGGACAGGGCGTTTGCGAGGCTACACCTTC
CASRPGTGRLRGYTF
>.|.|TRBJ2-3|TRBV2
TGTGCCAGCAGGTTGGACTACCTAGATACGCAGTATTTT
CASRLDYLDTQYF
>.|few|TRBJ2-7|TRBV4-3
TGCGCCAGCAGCCAAGCGGACGGCTACGAGCAGTACTTC
CASSQADGYEQYF
>.|.|TRBJ2-7|TRBV7-6
TGTGCCAGCAGCTTAGGGGGTGTGGAGGAGCAGTACTTC
CASSLGGVEEQYF
>.|.|TRBJ2-2|TRBV7-3
TGTGCCAGCAGCTTACTGGGGCCGAACACCGGGGAGCTGTTTTTT
CASSLLGPNTGELFF
>.|.|TRBJ1-2|TRBV27
TGTGCCAGCAGTACCCGTACGGGAAGCTATGGCTACACCTTC
CASSTRTGSYGYTF
>.|once|TRBJ1-1|TRBV7-3
TGTGCCAGCAGCCCCATTCCCGGGCAGAACACTGAAGCTTTCTTT
CASSPIPGQNTEAFF
>.|.|TRBJ1-1|TRBV6-1
TGTGCCAGCAGTGAACTAGGAGGGGGTCCCAACCAGAACACTGAAGCTTTCTTT
CASSELGGGPNQNTEAFF
>.|.|TRBJ1-6|TRBV4-3
TGCGCCAGCAGCCAAGCAGGGCGCAATTCACCCCTCCACTTT
CASSQAGRNSPLHF
>.|.|TRBJ2-7|TRBV7-6
TGTGCCAGCAGCCGAATCGAGCGGGTTGACGAGCAGTACTTC
CASSRIERVDEQYF
>TRBD1|once|TRBJ1-2|TRBV29-1
TGCAGCGTTAGAGCAGGGGGCGTAATATATGGCTACACCTTC
CSVRAGGVIYGYTF
>.|.|TRBJ1-3|TRBV5-1
TGCGCCAGCAGCCATTACGGGACGGACGGAAACACCATATATTTT
CASSHYGTDGNTIYF
>TRBD2|.|TRBJ2-3|TRBV10-2
TGCGCCAGCAGGGGGACTAGCGGGGGGGCTGATACGCAGTATTTT
CASRGTSGGADTQYF
>.|.|TRBJ1-5|TRBV9
TGTGCCAGCAGCGGGGGGTGGACCCAGCCCCAGCATTTT
CASSGGWTQPQHF
>TRBD1|.|TRBJ2-2|TRBV5-4
TGTGCCACAGGACAGGGGGCAACCGGGGAGCTGTTTTTT
CATGQGATGELFF
>TRBD1|.|TRBJ1-4|TRBV15
TGTGCCACCAGCACGGACAGGGGAGGTGAGAAACTGTTTTTT
CATSTDRGGEKLFF
>TRBD2|.|TRBJ2-5|TRBV5-1
TGCGCCAGCAGCTGGGGGGGGAGAGGGACCCAGTACTTC
CASSWGGRGTQYF
>.|once|TRBJ2-3|TRBV30
TGTGCCTGGAGCGGGGGAGGCACAGATACGCAGTATTTT
CAWSGGGTDTQYF
>TRBD1|.|TRBJ2-5|TRBV7-2
TGTGCCAGCAGCTTTATGGACAGGGGGATTCAGTACTTC
CASSFMDRGIQYF
>.|.|TRBJ1-5|TRBV30
TGTGCCTGGAGCGGAGGACTGAAGAGGCAGCCCCAGCATTTT
CAWSGGLKRQPQHF
>TRBD1|medium-sized|TRBJ1-3|TRBV4-2
TGTGCCAGCAGCCAAAACTCCGGGACAGGGACTCCCTCTGGAAACACCATATATTTT
CASSQNSGTGTPSGNTIYF
>.|.|TRBJ2-1|TRBV5-6
TGTGCCAGCAGCCCCCCCGGGAATGAGCAGTTCTTC
CASSPPGNEQFF
>.|.|TRBJ1-2|TRBV5-1
TGCGCCAGCAGCTCCGGGGGAAAATATGGCTACACCTTC
CASSSGGKYGYTF
>.|.|TRBJ2-6|TRBV2
TGTGCCAGCGCCAGCTCTGGGGCCAACGTCCTGACTTTC
CASASSGANVLTF
>.|.|TRBJ2-1|TRBV9
TGTGCCAGCAGCGTAGGCTCCACTTGGGGCGCCTCTGAGCAGTTCTTC
CASSVGSTWGASEQFF
>TRBD1|.|TRBJ1-1|TRBV6-5
TGTGCCAGCAGTCTGAACAGGGGGAACACTGAAGCTTTCTTT
CASSLNRGNTEAFF
>.|.|TRBJ1-1|TRBV2
TGTGCCAGCACGGACAGCGGTACTGAAGCTTTCTTT
CASTDSGTEAFF
>TRBD1|.|TRBJ1-1|TRBV6-6
TGTGCCAGCAGTTTGACAGGGGGGTATACTGAAGCTTTCTTT
CASSLTGGYTEAFF
>.|few|TRBJ1-6|TRBV7-2
TGTGCCAGCGGCCGAGGGGGAAGTTCACCCCTCCACTTT
CASGRGGSSPLHF
>.|.|TRBJ2-7|TRBV30
TGTGCCTGGAGTAACAGGGTCGACGAGCAGTACTTC
CAWSNRVDEQYF
>TRBD2|.|TRBJ2-2|TRBV5-1
TGCGCCAGCAGCTTGAGCGGGGCGAACACCGGGGAGCTGTTTTTT
CASSLSGANTGELFF
>.|.|TRBJ2-5|TRBV7-9
TGTGCCAGCACCGTTGCGGGTTTCGGAGAGACCCAGTACTTC
CASTVAGFGETQYF
>TRBD2|.|TRBJ2-3|TRBV7-3
TGTGCCAGCAGCTTAACGGGACTAGCGGGGACGACAGATACGCAGTATTTT
CASSLTGLAGTTDTQYF
>TRBD2|.|TRBJ2-7|TRBV2
TGTGCCAGCGCATTTAGCGGGGGGTTAAGCGAGCAGTACTTC
CASAFSGGLSEQYF
>.|.|TRBJ1-2|TRBV5-4
TGTGCCAGCAGCTTATACAGGGAGGTTGATGGCTACACCTTC
CASSLYREVDGYTF
>.|once|TRBJ2-2|TRBV7-2
TGTGCCAGCAGCTTAGTCCCCGCCGCCGGGGAGCTGTTTTTT
CASSLVPAAGELFF
>TRBD1|.|TRBJ1-2|TRBV6-1
TGTGCCAGCAGTGAAGGGCTGGGACAGAGAGCTAACTATGGCTACACCTTC
CASSEGLGQRANYGYTF
>TRBD1|.|TRBJ2-7|TRBV7-2
TGTGCCAGCAGCCGAGGACAGGGGGGGGTCTACGAGCAGTACTTC
CASSRGQGGVYEQYF
>TRBD2|.|TRBJ2-7|TRBV6-1
TGTGCCAGCAGTCGGGCGGGGGTTGTTTACGAGCAGTACTTC
CASSRAGVVYEQYF
>.|.|TRBJ2-5|TRBV7-6
TGTGCCAGCGGCGTCCAAGAGACCCAGTACTTC
CASGVQETQYF
>.|.|TRBJ1-2|TRBV5-4
TGTGCCAGCAGCTTTGACGGATTCAATGGCTACACCTTC
CASSFDGFNGYTF
>.|.|TRBJ2-3|TRBV6-4
TGTGCCAGCAGTGAGGCAGGCAGCACAGATACGCAGTATTTT
CASSEAGSTDTQYF